Listed below are T cell receptor beta chains from one sample, sequenced in a study of CD8 T cells in ankylosing spondylitis. TCRdb called the 5' RACE reads again in MiXCR, with one record for every CDR3 protein. Of fewer than 400,000 distinct CDR3 sequences in the sample, 8% are singletons; the top ten hold roughly 15%. The sequenced sample consisted of blood, either unsorted or a sorted T cell fraction (not recorded which). The receptor source for this set is a male donor with ankylosing spondylitis. Both conserved end residues are part of each CDR3. Fields, in order: CDR3 DNA, CDR3 protein, D gene, clone size, J gene, V gene. D genes are given only for firm matches. The size entry is marked missing in some rows and otherwise reads once, few, many or a size class.

DNA: TGTGCCAGTAAGACCCCGGGACCAAATCATCAGCCCCAGCATTTT; CDR3: CASKTPGPNHQPQHF; D: .; size: many; J: TRBJ1-5; V: TRBV28
DNA: TGTGCCATCAAAGACAGTAGCAATCAGCCCCAGCATTTT; CDR3: CAIKDSSNQPQHF; D: .; size: .; J: TRBJ1-5; V: TRBV10-3
DNA: TGCGCCAGCAGCAAGGGACTAGCGGGAGGATACATTAGCACAGATACGCAGTATTTT; CDR3: CASSKGLAGGYISTDTQYF; D: TRBD2; size: many; J: TRBJ2-3; V: TRBV5-1
DNA: TGTGCCAGCAGCTTTACCGGGACTAGCGGGATGGGCGGGGAGCTGTTTTTT; CDR3: CASSFTGTSGMGGELFF; D: TRBD2; size: few; J: TRBJ2-2; V: TRBV7-3
DNA: TGCGCCGGAGCATCGGGAACTACAGATACGCAGTATTTT; CDR3: CAGASGTTDTQYF; D: .; size: .; J: TRBJ2-3; V: TRBV5-1
DNA: TGTGCCAGCAGCCTAACGCGGGGGAGAGGGGATCAGCCCCAGCATTTT; CDR3: CASSLTRGRGDQPQHF; D: .; size: many; J: TRBJ1-5; V: TRBV12-3/TRBV12-4
DNA: TGCGCCAGCAGCCTCGGGACAGGGGTTTCCCTCCACTTT; CDR3: CASSLGTGVSLHF; D: TRBD1; size: .; J: TRBJ1-6; V: TRBV4-1
DNA: TGCAGCGTTCTTGAAAGCCGGGACGGCCAAGTAGCTTTCTTT; CDR3: CSVLESRDGQVAFF; D: .; size: .; J: TRBJ1-1; V: TRBV29-1
DNA: TGTGCCAGCAGCCAGACTAGCGGTCCCACCGGGGAGCTGTTTTTT; CDR3: CASSQTSGPTGELFF; D: TRBD2; size: .; J: TRBJ2-2; V: TRBV12-3/TRBV12-4
DNA: TGCGCCAGCAGCCAAGTCGTTCGTCGGGGAGCTACTGGAAACACCATATATTTT; CDR3: CASSQVVRRGATGNTIYF; D: .; size: few; J: TRBJ1-3; V: TRBV4-1
DNA: TGTGCCAGCAGCCAAGTCCTAGCGGCCTACGAGCAGTACTTC; CDR3: CASSQVLAAYEQYF; D: TRBD2; size: many; J: TRBJ2-7; V: TRBV4-2
DNA: TGTGCCAGCAGTTTAGACGGGAGGGCGAAACAGCAGTTCTTC; CDR3: CASSLDGRAKQQFF; D: TRBD2; size: few; J: TRBJ2-1; V: TRBV12-3/TRBV12-4
DNA: TGCGCCAGCAGCTTGGGGGCCAACCCAGGTGGTTCCTACAATGAGCAGTTCTTC; CDR3: CASSLGANPGGSYNEQFF; D: .; size: once; J: TRBJ2-1; V: TRBV5-1
DNA: TGTGCCAGCAGCTACCGGGACAGGCGCGGTGGCTACACCTTC; CDR3: CASSYRDRRGGYTF; D: TRBD1; size: many; J: TRBJ1-2; V: TRBV7-9
DNA: TGTGCCAGCAGCTTAATGGGGGCTAGCTACAATGAGCAGTTCTTC; CDR3: CASSLMGASYNEQFF; D: .; size: .; J: TRBJ2-1; V: TRBV5-6
DNA: TGCGCCAGCAGCGCCCTGACAGCAACTAATGAAAAACTGTTTTTT; CDR3: CASSALTATNEKLFF; D: .; size: few; J: TRBJ1-4; V: TRBV5-1
DNA: TGTGCCAGTAGATCTGTGGGCGGGAACGTGTACGAGCAGTACTTC; CDR3: CASRSVGGNVYEQYF; D: .; size: .; J: TRBJ2-7; V: TRBV19
DNA: TGTGCCAGCAGTTTACGCGGGAGGGATAACAATGAGCAGTTCTTC; CDR3: CASSLRGRDNNEQFF; D: TRBD2; size: few; J: TRBJ2-1; V: TRBV12-3/TRBV12-4
DNA: TGCGCCAGCAGCGACGGGACAGGCCCCTTGGATACGCAGTATTTT; CDR3: CASSDGTGPLDTQYF; D: TRBD1; size: .; J: TRBJ2-3; V: TRBV5-1
DNA: TGTGCTAGTGGTTTGGTACCGACATCGGAATCCTACAATGAGCAGTTCTTC; CDR3: CASGLVPTSESYNEQFF; D: .; size: many; J: TRBJ2-1; V: TRBV12-5
DNA: TGTGCCAGCAGGGCCACCCGGGGGCGCGGCACCGGGGAGCTGTTTTTT; CDR3: CASRATRGRGTGELFF; D: .; size: .; J: TRBJ2-2; V: TRBV5-4
DNA: TGTGCCAGCAGCTTTACTAGTCTCAGTGAGCAGTTCTTC; CDR3: CASSFTSLSEQFF; D: .; size: few; J: TRBJ2-1; V: TRBV7-7
DNA: TGTGCCAGCAGCCGTAGCGGCGGGCTTAATGAAAAACTGTTTTTT; CDR3: CASSRSGGLNEKLFF; D: .; size: .; J: TRBJ1-4; V: TRBV12-3/TRBV12-4
DNA: TGTGCCAGCAGCCAAAGAGGGAACACCATATATTTT; CDR3: CASSQRGNTIYF; D: .; size: .; J: TRBJ1-3; V: TRBV3-1
DNA: TGTGCCTGGAGTGTACCTCGGACAGGGAGAGGCACTGAAGCTTTCTTT; CDR3: CAWSVPRTGRGTEAFF; D: TRBD1; size: .; J: TRBJ1-1; V: TRBV30
DNA: TGCGCCAGCAGCCAAGATAGGGTAGCGGGAGTGGTGGGCAAAAACATTCAGTACTTC; CDR3: CASSQDRVAGVVGKNIQYF; D: TRBD2; size: few; J: TRBJ2-4; V: TRBV4-3
DNA: TGCGCCAGCAGCCGGGTGGGCACAGATACGCAGTATTTT; CDR3: CASSRVGTDTQYF; D: .; size: many; J: TRBJ2-3; V: TRBV5-1
DNA: TGTGCCAGCAGTTTGGACAGGGGGTTTTACGAGCAGTACTTC; CDR3: CASSLDRGFYEQYF; D: TRBD1; size: many; J: TRBJ2-7; V: TRBV12-3/TRBV12-4
DNA: TGTGCCAGCACCCCGAGTAGTTTTAATGAGCAGTTCTTC; CDR3: CASTPSSFNEQFF; D: .; size: many; J: TRBJ2-1; V: TRBV12-3/TRBV12-4
DNA: TGCAGCGTAGGGACTAGCGGGAGGTGGCAGTACTTC; CDR3: CSVGTSGRWQYF; D: TRBD2; size: many; J: TRBJ2-7; V: TRBV29-1
DNA: TGCAGCGTTTGTCCCTTAATTATTACCGGACTCTCTGTCAACACCGGGGAGCTGTTTTTT; CDR3: CSVCPLIITGLSVNTGELFF; D: .; size: many; J: TRBJ2-2; V: TRBV29-1
DNA: TGTGCCAGCAGCCCCAGGGCGGTCCGGGAAGCTTTCTTT; CDR3: CASSPRAVREAFF; D: .; size: .; J: TRBJ1-1; V: TRBV7-2
DNA: TGCGCCAGCAGCCCCGGGACAGGGAAAGAGACCCAGTACTTC; CDR3: CASSPGTGKETQYF; D: TRBD1; size: many; J: TRBJ2-5; V: TRBV5-1
DNA: TGTGCCAGCAGCTTCCCTTCGGGCGGGCAAGAGACCCAGTACTTC; CDR3: CASSFPSGGQETQYF; D: .; size: few; J: TRBJ2-5; V: TRBV11-2
DNA: TGTGCCAGCAGTAGAGGGGCGCAAGAGACCCAGTACTTC; CDR3: CASSRGAQETQYF; D: .; size: few; J: TRBJ2-5; V: TRBV6-1
DNA: TGTGCCAGCAGCCTTATCGGGGAGCAGTACTTC; CDR3: CASSLIGEQYF; D: .; size: .; J: TRBJ2-7; V: TRBV3-1
DNA: TGTGCCAGCAGCAGCCAGGGCTATGGCTACACCTTC; CDR3: CASSSQGYGYTF; D: .; size: few; J: TRBJ1-2; V: TRBV28
DNA: TGCAGTGCCGGACACCTCTCCTACGAGCAGTACTTC; CDR3: CSAGHLSYEQYF; D: .; size: .; J: TRBJ2-7; V: TRBV20-1
DNA: TGCAGTGCTAGAGATTTGAGTGAGTTGGGCATCGAGCAGTTCTTC; CDR3: CSARDLSELGIEQFF; D: .; size: few; J: TRBJ2-1; V: TRBV20-1
DNA: TGCGCCAGCAGCCCGGGATGGGGCAGCTCCTACGAGCAGTACTTC; CDR3: CASSPGWGSSYEQYF; D: .; size: .; J: TRBJ2-7; V: TRBV4-3
DNA: TGTGCCAGTAGCGGGCAGAGCAATAATTCACCCCTCCACTTT; CDR3: CASSGQSNNSPLHF; D: .; size: .; J: TRBJ1-6; V: TRBV19
DNA: TGTGCCACCAGCAGCGGAACTAGCGCCCACCAGGGTGAGCAGTTCTTC; CDR3: CATSSGTSAHQGEQFF; D: TRBD2; size: many; J: TRBJ2-1; V: TRBV15
DNA: TGCGCCAGCAGTTACTGGGACACCCGGGAGGAGCAGTACTTC; CDR3: CASSYWDTREEQYF; D: .; size: few; J: TRBJ2-7; V: TRBV5-1
DNA: TGTGCCAGCAGCTTCGGGTGGCGCGAGCAGTACTTC; CDR3: CASSFGWREQYF; D: .; size: few; J: TRBJ2-7; V: TRBV11-2
DNA: TGTGCCACCAGCAGAGGCCTAGCGGGCCAAGAGACCCAGTACTTC; CDR3: CATSRGLAGQETQYF; D: TRBD2; size: .; J: TRBJ2-5; V: TRBV15
DNA: TGCAGCGTTCAAGGGGTCGTCAGCTATGGCTACACCTTC; CDR3: CSVQGVVSYGYTF; D: .; size: many; J: TRBJ1-2; V: TRBV29-1
DNA: TGCAGCACAACGGACAGCTCCTACAATGAGCAGTTCTTC; CDR3: CSTTDSSYNEQFF; D: .; size: many; J: TRBJ2-1; V: TRBV29-1
DNA: TGCAGTGCCCCCCCGGGACCCACTTACAATGAGCAGTTCTTC; CDR3: CSAPPGPTYNEQFF; D: .; size: .; J: TRBJ2-1; V: TRBV20-1
DNA: TGCAGTGCTATCGAGATTTCCAACACCATATATTTT; CDR3: CSAIEISNTIYF; D: .; size: many; J: TRBJ1-3; V: TRBV20-1
DNA: TGCAGTGCTAGAGACAGAAGGAACACCGGGGAGCTGTTTTTT; CDR3: CSARDRRNTGELFF; D: .; size: many; J: TRBJ2-2; V: TRBV20-1
DNA: TGCGCCAGCAGCTTGGGGGAGACAAACTCTGGAAACACCATATATTTT; CDR3: CASSLGETNSGNTIYF; D: .; size: many; J: TRBJ1-3; V: TRBV5-1
DNA: TGTGCCAGCAGCCGACTAGCGGGGAGAAACACCGGGGAGCTGTTTTTT; CDR3: CASSRLAGRNTGELFF; D: TRBD2; size: once; J: TRBJ2-2; V: TRBV5-5
DNA: TGTGCCAGCAGTTTTAGGGGATTCAATCAGCCCCAGCATTTT; CDR3: CASSFRGFNQPQHF; D: .; size: once; J: TRBJ1-5; V: TRBV27
DNA: TGCGCCAGCAGCTCCCGGGAGTGGGAGACCCAGTACTTC; CDR3: CASSSREWETQYF; D: .; size: many; J: TRBJ2-5; V: TRBV5-1
DNA: TGTGCCAGCAGCTCATGGACAGTTTTGAATGAGCAGTTCTTC; CDR3: CASSSWTVLNEQFF; D: .; size: .; J: TRBJ2-1; V: TRBV2
DNA: TGCGCCAGCAGCTTGTGGGGATTGACAGACACGTCCGGGAACACCGGGGAGCTGTTTTTT; CDR3: CASSLWGLTDTSGNTGELFF; D: .; size: .; J: TRBJ2-2; V: TRBV5-1
DNA: TGTGCCATCAGTGGCCCAGGGGGGTCCCCCTACGAGCAGTACTTC; CDR3: CAISGPGGSPYEQYF; D: .; size: .; J: TRBJ2-7; V: TRBV10-3
DNA: TGTGCCAGCAGTTGGGACGGGGTTGGAAACACCATATATTTT; CDR3: CASSWDGVGNTIYF; D: .; size: few; J: TRBJ1-3; V: TRBV12-3/TRBV12-4
DNA: TGTGCCAGCAGCGCCCCTAGGACTAGCTGGACCTACGAGCAGTACTTC; CDR3: CASSAPRTSWTYEQYF; D: TRBD2; size: .; J: TRBJ2-7; V: TRBV7-9
DNA: TGTGCCAGCAGTTTCCGGGGGTGGGAACGTGCAGATACGCAGTATTTT; CDR3: CASSFRGWERADTQYF; D: .; size: .; J: TRBJ2-3; V: TRBV27